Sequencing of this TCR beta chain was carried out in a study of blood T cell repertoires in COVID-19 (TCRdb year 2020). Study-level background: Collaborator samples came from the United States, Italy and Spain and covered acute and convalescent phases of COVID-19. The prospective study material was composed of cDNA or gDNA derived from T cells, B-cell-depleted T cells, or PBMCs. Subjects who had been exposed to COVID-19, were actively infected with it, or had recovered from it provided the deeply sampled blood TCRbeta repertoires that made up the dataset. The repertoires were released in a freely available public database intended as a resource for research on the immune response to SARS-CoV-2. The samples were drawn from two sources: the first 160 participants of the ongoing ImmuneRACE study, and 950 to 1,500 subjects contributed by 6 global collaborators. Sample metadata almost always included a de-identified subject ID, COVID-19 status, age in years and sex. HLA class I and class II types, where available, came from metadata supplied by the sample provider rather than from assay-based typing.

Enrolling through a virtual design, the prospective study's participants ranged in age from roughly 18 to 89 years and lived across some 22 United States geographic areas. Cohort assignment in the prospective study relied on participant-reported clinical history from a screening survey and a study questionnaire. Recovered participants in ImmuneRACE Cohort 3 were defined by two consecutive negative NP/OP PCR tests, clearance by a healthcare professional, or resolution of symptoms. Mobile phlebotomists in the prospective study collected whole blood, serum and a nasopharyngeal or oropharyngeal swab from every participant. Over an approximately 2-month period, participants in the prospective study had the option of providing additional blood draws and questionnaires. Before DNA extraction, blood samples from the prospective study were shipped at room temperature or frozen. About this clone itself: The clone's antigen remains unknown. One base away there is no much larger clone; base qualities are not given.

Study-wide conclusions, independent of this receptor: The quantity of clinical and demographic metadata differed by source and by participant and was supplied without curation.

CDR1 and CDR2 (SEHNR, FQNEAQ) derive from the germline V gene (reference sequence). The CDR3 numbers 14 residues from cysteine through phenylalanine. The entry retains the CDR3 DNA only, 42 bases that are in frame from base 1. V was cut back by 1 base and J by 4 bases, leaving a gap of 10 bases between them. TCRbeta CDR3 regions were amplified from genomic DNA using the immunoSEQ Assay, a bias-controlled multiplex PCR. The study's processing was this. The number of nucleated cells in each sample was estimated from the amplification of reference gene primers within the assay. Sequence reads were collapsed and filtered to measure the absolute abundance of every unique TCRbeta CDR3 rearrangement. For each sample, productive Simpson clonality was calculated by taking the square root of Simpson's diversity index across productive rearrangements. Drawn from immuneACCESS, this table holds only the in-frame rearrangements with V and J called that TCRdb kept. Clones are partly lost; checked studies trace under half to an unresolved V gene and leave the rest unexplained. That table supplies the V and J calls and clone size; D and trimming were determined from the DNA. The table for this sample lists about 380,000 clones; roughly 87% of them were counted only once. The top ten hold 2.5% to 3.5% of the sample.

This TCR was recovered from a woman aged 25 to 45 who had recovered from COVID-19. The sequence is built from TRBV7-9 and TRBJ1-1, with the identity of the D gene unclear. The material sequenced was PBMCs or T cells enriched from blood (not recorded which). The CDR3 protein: CASSLEQEGTEAFF. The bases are TGTGCCAGCAGCTTAGAACAAGAGGGCACTGAAGCTTTCTTT. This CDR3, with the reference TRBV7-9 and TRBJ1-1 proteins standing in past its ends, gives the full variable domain DTGVSQNPRHKITKRGQNVTFRCDPISEHNRLYWYRQTLGQGPEFLTYFQNEAQLEKSRLLSDRFSAERPKGSFSTLEIQRTEQGDSAMYLCASSLEQEGTEAFFGQGTRLTVV.